The clone carrying this T cell receptor (beta chain) has more than one count but fewer than ten. Germline V gives CDR1 MGHRA, CDR2 YSYEKL. Trimming shortened V by 2 bases and J by 8 bases, and 9 bases separated the two germline ends. CDR3 length: 13 amino acids. TCRdb itself ran the 5' RACE reads through MiXCR, one entry per CDR3 protein. The sample yields around 60,000 distinct CDR3 sequences, roughly 13% seen once. This entry is derived from a study of early T cells in non-severe SARS-CoV-2 infection. Material: whole blood. The chain uses TRBV4-1 and TRBJ1-4; D unclear. This receptor was obtained from an adult who was a healthcare worker with PCR-confirmed SARS-CoV-2 infection or an uninfected control (not recorded which). The CDR3 spells CASSQRSWEKLFF. CDR3 DNA sequence: TGCGCCAGCAGCCAAAGGTCTTGGGAAAAACTGTTTTTT.